A single sample is the source of the 18 T cell receptor beta chains below, sequenced in a study of blood T cell repertoires in COVID-19. The assay was immunoSEQ multiplex PCR, and TCRdb's table has in-frame clones only and misses some. Of more than 200,000 clones listed, around 85% are singletons. Specimen: peripheral blood. These receptors were collected from a man aged 40-49 years with acute or convalescent COVID-19.

This chain links TRBV4-3 with TRBJ2-4; tentatively, D is TRBD1 (6 bases). Germline V gene sequence: CDR1 LGHNA, CDR2 YSLEER. Trimming pared 4 bases from V and 6 bases from J, leaving 16 bases between. This CDR3 is 15 amino acids long. CDR3: CASSLNSDRINIQYF. The CDR3, as DNA: TGCGCCAGCAGCCTTAACTCCGACAGGATAAACATTCAGTACTTC.

V usage is TRBV9 and J usage is TRBJ2-7; D not certain. The CDR3 is made up of 11 amino acids. CDR1 SGDLS and CDR2 YYNGEE come from the germline V gene. V dropped 3 bases and J dropped 6 bases, with 7 bases sitting between them. The CDR3, as DNA: TGTGCCAGCAGCGGCCCGGGCGAGCAGTACTTC. This sequence encodes CASSGPGEQYF.

This chain uses TRBV5-1 with TRBJ1-2; the D gene is possibly TRBD1 (6 bases). Germline V lookup: CDR1 SGHRS, CDR2 YFSETQ. With 0 bases removed from V and 5 bases from J, the gap between germline ends came to 17 bases. The CDR3 consists of 16 residues. This chain's CDR3 is CASSLGLGTRTYGYTF. The DNA of the CDR3 is TGCGCCAGCAGCTTGGGGCTAGGGACAAGAACTTATGGCTACACCTTC.

The rearrangement joins TRBV11-1 to TRBJ2-2, with 12 bases lining up with TRBD2. V lost 3 bases to trimming and J lost 4 bases; unmatched junction nucleotides: 3. The CDR3 runs 16 residues. Per the germline V gene, CDR1 is SGHAT and CDR2 is FQDESV (reference sequence). CDR3 sequence reads: CASSFTSGGFTGELFF. The CDR3 bases are TGTGCCAGCAGCTTCACTAGCGGGGGGTTCACCGGGGAGCTGTTTTTT.

The table lists this clone with a count of one. V usage is TRBV19 and J usage is TRBJ1-5; D unresolved. With 1 base removed from V and 3 bases from J, the gap between germline ends came to 10 bases. The CDR3 sequence is 15 residues long. Germline values: CDR1 LNHDA, CDR2 SQIVND (reference sequence). The DNA for the CDR3 is TGTGCCAGTAGTATAGCCGGGGAAATCAATCAGCCCCAGCATTTT. This gives the protein CASSIAGEINQPQHF.

This chain connects TRBV19 to TRBJ2-7; 7 nucleotides agree with TRBD1. V dropped 3 bases and J dropped 3; count of bases not matched to a gene: 8. The V gene's germline CDR1 is LNHDA and CDR2 SQIVND (reference sequence). The CDR3 loop spans 15 amino acids. DNA of the CDR3: TGTGCCAGTAGTATCGGAGACAGGGCCGGCTACGAGCAGTACTTC. Amino acid sequence: CASSIGDRAGYEQYF.

V is TRBV19 and J is TRBJ2-1; 13 bases align to TRBD2. V lost 2 bases to trimming and J lost 7 bases; unmatched junction nucleotides: 11. From germline, CDR1 is LNHDA and CDR2 SQIVND (reference sequence). The CDR3 spans 18 residues. The CDR3 DNA is TGTGCCAGTAGTATAAGGACTAGCGGGAGTGGTGGATTAAATGAGCAGTTCTTC. This sequence encodes CASSIRTSGSGGLNEQFF.

J is TRBJ1-5 and V is TRBV2; TRBD1 aligns across 7 bases. Per the germline V gene, CDR1 is SNHLY and CDR2 is FYNNEI. This CDR3 has 15 amino acids. Unmatched junction bases numbered 8, after V lost 6 bases and J lost 3 bases. The CDR3 here is CASSRLTGINQPQHF. The CDR3, as DNA: TGTGCCAGCAGCCGACTGACAGGGATCAATCAGCCCCAGCATTTT.

CDR3 sequence: CASSEGSIGNTIYF. In DNA form, the CDR3 reads TGTGCCAGCAGCGAAGGGAGTATCGGAAACACCATATATTTT. The chain employs TRBV9 and TRBJ1-3; D uncertain. Germline CDR1 reads SGDLS; CDR2 reads YYNGEE. Trimming pared 3 bases from V and 4 bases from J, leaving 11 bases between. The CDR3 sequence is 14 residues long.

This sequence joins TRBV6-2 or TRBV6-3 and TRBJ2-7, with a tentative D call TRBD2 (6 bases). Germline CDR1 is MNHEY and CDR2 is SVGEGT. The CDR3 is made up of 18 amino acids. V lost 0 bases and J 2 bases, leaving 20 bases between the germline ends. CDR3 in DNA: TGTGCCAGCAGTTACTCCCCCTCCCTCTGGCGGGGCCCCTACGAGCAGTACTTC. Amino acids: CASSYSPSLWRGPYEQYF.

The chain employs TRBV7-2 and TRBJ2-3; TRBD2 matches 10 bases. This CDR3 region has 16 residues. Germline values: CDR1 SGHTA, CDR2 FQGNSA. Losses at the gene ends were 4 bases for V and 4 bases for J; bases not matched to a gene: 8. The CDR3 reads CASSSLSGRGADTQYF. DNA for the CDR3: TGTGCCAGCAGCTCCCTCAGCGGGAGGGGGGCAGATACGCAGTATTTT. Looking up the rest from reference TRBV7-2 and TRBJ2-3 gives the full variable domain: GAGVSQSPSNKVTEKGKDVELRCDPISGHTALYWYRQSLGQGLEFLIYFQGNSAPDKSGLPSDRFSAERTGGSVSTLTIQRTQQEDSAVYLCASSSLSGRGADTQYFGPGTRLTVL.

V gene TRBV6-6 combines with J gene TRBJ2-5; tentative D call: TRBD1 (6 bases). The CDR3 runs to 14 residues. V lost 5 bases, J lost 3 bases, and 13 bases lay in between. In germline, CDR1 is MNHNY, CDR2 SVGAGI (reference sequence). The CDR3 loop reads CASSPEGQKETQYF. The CDR3 nucleotides read TGTGCCAGCAGTCCAGAAGGACAGAAAGAGACCCAGTACTTC.

This clone was observed many times. V and J are TRBV5-1 and TRBJ1-2; D is uncertain. Germline V gene lookup returns CDR1 SGHRS and CDR2 YFSETQ. V was pared by 2 bases and J by 0 bases, with 5 bases between. The CDR3 consists of 13 residues. The CDR3 DNA sequence: TGCGCCAGCAGCTTTCGAGCTAACTATGGCTACACCTTC. Protein product: CASSFRANYGYTF.

The chain couples TRBV30 to TRBJ2-1, with a weak D call TRBD2 (5 bases). This CDR3 has 12 residues. CDR1 GTSNPN and CDR2 SVGIG come from the germline V gene (reference sequence). V lost 1 base to trimming and J lost 12 bases, with 13 bases between them. CDR3 sequence reads: CAWSGGADAQFF. The CDR3 DNA is TGTGCCTGGAGTGGGGGAGCCGATGCGCAGTTCTTC. The variable domain in full, with the rest retrieved from reference TRBV30 and TRBJ2-1, is SQTIHQWPATLVQPVGSPLSLECTVEGTSNPNLYWYRQAAGRGLQLLFYSVGIGQISSEVPQNLSASRPQDRQFILSSKKLLLSDSGFYLCAWSGGADAQFFGPGTRLTVL.

The chain couples TRBV5-1 to TRBJ2-7; the D is unclear. Germline CDR1 and CDR2: SGHRS and YFSETQ. The CDR3 is 15 amino acids. Trimming pared 2 bases from V and 0 bases from J, leaving 12 bases between. CDR3 in amino acids: CASSFQTQISYEQYF. As DNA, the CDR3 is TGCGCCAGCAGCTTCCAGACACAGATCTCCTACGAGCAGTACTTC.

This clone has just a few counts. The rearrangement joins TRBV18 to TRBJ1-5; D is possibly TRBD1 (6 bases). Trimming cost V 2 bases and J 9 bases, with 14 bases left between them. This CDR3 is built from 14 residues. The germline CDR1 and CDR2 sequences are KGHSH and LQKENI. CDR3 sequence reads: CASSPGGPPGPQHF. The CDR3 DNA reads as TGTGCCAGCTCACCAGGGGGCCCTCCCGGGCCCCAGCATTTT. The full variable domain, its missing parts supplied by reference TRBV18 and TRBJ1-5, is NAGVMQNPRHLVRRRGQEARLRCSPMKGHSHVYWYRQLPEEGLKFMVYLQKENIIDESGMPKERFSAEFPKEGPSILRIQQVVRGDSAAYFCASSPGGPPGPQHFGDGTRLSIL.

This clone was counted only a few times. The chain links TRBV4-3 to TRBJ2-4; 7 bases match TRBD2. V shed 3 bases, J shed 12 bases, and the junction held 14 bases outside the gene matches. The CDR3 runs to 15 residues. In germline, CDR1 is LGHNA, CDR2 YSLEER. In DNA, the CDR3 is TGCGCCAGCAGCCAGTCAACAGGCCCAGCGGGGACTCAGTACTTC. This sequence encodes CASSQSTGPAGTQYF.

This clone was recorded only once. The chain has TRBV30 and TRBJ2-1; the match to TRBD2 covers 9 bases. There are 17 residues in the CDR3. V was clipped by 8 bases and J by 0 bases; unmatched bases: 14. Germline loops: CDR1 GTSNPN, CDR2 SVGIG (reference sequence). For the CDR3, the DNA is TGTGCCCGAGGAGCCAGCGGGGGGCCGAGCTCCTACAATGAGCAGTTCTTC. Protein: CARGASGGPSSYNEQFF.